This T cell receptor (beta chain) was captured by sequencing in a study of cytomegalovirus exposure and HLA in healthy donors. Findings of the study overall: Researchers left out some V segments, among them TRBV6-2 and TRBV6-3, as indistinguishable. Highest at DRB1 and lowest at HLA-C, TCR association rates differed among HLA loci in a later analysis. The study had only CMV serostatus as immune exposure information.

It was with 60 Vbeta and 13 Jbeta primers that the PCR ran. Data came from immunoSEQ multiplex PCR; TCRdb stores just in-frame clones and leaves some out. The table includes about 170,000 clones, approximately 78% detected once. The donors were healthy bone marrow donors. On this clone: Antigen: not known.

CDR1 and CDR2 from the germline V gene are SGHVS and FNYEAQ. The CDR3 spans 14 residues. Deletions cut 0 bases from V and 3 bases from J, with 8 bases between. The material sequenced was PBMCs. The sequence came from a male donor in good health and CMV-seronegative. The V and J genes are TRBV7-6 and TRBJ1-1; D perhaps matches TRBD1 (5 bases). The CDR3 nucleotides read TGTGCCAGCAGCTTAGCAGCCAGGGACACTGAAGCTTTCTTT. It encodes CASSLAARDTEAFF.